This T cell receptor (beta chain) was identified during a study of CD8+CD57+ T cells in acquired aplastic anemia. CDR3 and TCR beta VDJ profiling relied on a genomic DNA template. TCRdb fed the reads into MiXCR, producing one record per CDR3 protein. The sample lists some 200,000 distinct CDR3 sequences; 34% were seen once. Germline V gene lookup returns CDR1 DFQATT and CDR2 SNEGSKA (reference sequence). V lost 8 bases and J 0 bases, leaving 14 bases between the germline ends. The CDR3 loop spans 13 amino acids. General observations from the study: There were about 27 CD8+ CDR3 sequences that occurred in both patients and controls.

This clonotype was observed at least ten times. Its antigen is not identified. The clonotype comes from a human donor in good health, serving as a control. Sequencing input: sorted CD4+, CD8+, or CD8+CD57+ T cells (not recorded which) from PBMCs. The chain carries TRBV20-1 and TRBJ2-7; tentative D call: TRBD2 (6 bases). DNA for the CDR3: TGCAGTCTTCGGGGCGGGACCTCCTACGAGCAGTACTTC. This codes for CSLRGGTSYEQYF.